These 27 T cell receptor beta chains originate from one sample sequenced in a study of metastatic and nonmetastatic thyroid tumors (TCRdb year 2020). No treatment had been received by any patient before thyroid surgery. Receptor amplification or capture employed PCR. The sample was run on an Illumina HiSeq 4000. Through fastp at Q25 and MiXCR, TCRdb rebuilt clones from the public reads, retaining in-frame beta chains. The sample profile shows roughly 25,000 clones; approximately 15% of them were found once. About 3.6% of the sample is held by the ten biggest clonotypes. Input material: blood. All receptors come from a female donor with papillary thyroid cancer or a benign thyroid nodule (not recorded which). Some clones in this sample may be carry-over from other donors' samples.

In its sample, this clone was seen many times. The sample has other DNA sequences that encode this CDR3 too. The chain joins TRBV24-1 to TRBJ2-5; 8 nucleotides agree with TRBD1. CDR3 size: 13 residues. Trimming took 9 bases from V and 1 from J; bases not matched to a gene: 3. Germline loops: CDR1 KGHDR, CDR2 SFDVKD. The CDR3 nucleotides read TGTGCCACCTCAGGGGGCGTCCAAGAGACCCAGTACTTC. Translated: CATSGGVQETQYF.

This clone was picked up many times. The CDR3 protein is CASSPLTGGHGYTF. The CDR3 bases are TGTGCCAGCAGCCCTTTGACAGGGGGCCATGGCTACACCTTC. The rearrangement links TRBV6-1 to TRBJ1-2; TRBD1 matches at 10 bases. V lost 6 bases to trimming and J lost 6 bases; unmatched junction nucleotides: 7. This CDR3 spans 14 amino acids. The germline V gene encodes CDR1 MNHNS and CDR2 SASEGT.

Many counts were recorded for this clone. This rearrangement joins TRBV28 to TRBJ2-1, with 8 bases matching TRBD2. Unmatched junction bases numbered 12, after V lost 8 bases and J lost 3 bases. The CDR3 covers 16 residues. CDR1 and CDR2 from the germline V gene are MDHEN and SYDVKM. The CDR3 bases are TGTGCCAGCCTCGAGCGGCGGGAGGCCCTCTACAATGAGCAGTTCTTC. It codes for CASLERREALYNEQFF.

The chain joins TRBV11-2 to TRBJ1-1; 7 nucleotides agree with TRBD1. From germline, CDR1 is SGHAT and CDR2 FQNNGV. Losses at the gene ends were 5 bases for V and 0 bases for J; bases not matched to a gene: 6. The CDR3 length is 15 residues. This CDR3 reads CASSAKGQLNTEAFF. The CDR3 nucleotides are TGTGCCAGCAGCGCAAAGGGACAGCTGAACACTGAAGCTTTCTTT.

By share of the sample, this clone is medium-sized (0.01 to 0.1%). This chain joins TRBV6-6 and TRBJ2-7, with D maybe TRBD1 (7 bases). The CDR3 consists of 20 residues. The V gene's germline CDR1 is MNHNY and CDR2 SVGAGI (reference sequence). V was cut by 5 bases and J by 5 bases, with 34 bases left in between. The CDR3: CASSLLAGQTQRRSPDEQYF. The CDR3 nucleotides are TGTGCCAGCAGTCTCCTTGCGGGACAGACACAGCGGCGATCCCCCGACGAGCAGTACTTC.

V is TRBV5-5 and J is TRBJ1-2; maybe TRBD1 (6 bases). CDR1 is SGHKS and CDR2 is YYEKEE in the germline V gene (reference sequence). This CDR3 comprises 14 residues. The CDR3: CAISLGAQTGGYTF. The CDR3 nucleotides are TGTGCAATCAGCTTGGGGGCACAGACGGGGGGCTACACCTTC.

This chain joins TRBV11-3 and TRBJ2-2; D is ambiguous. The CDR3 spans 13 residues. The V end lost 1 base, the J end lost 7 bases, and 7 bases lay between the germline ends. Germline CDR1 is SGHNT and CDR2 is YENEEA. The CDR3 DNA reads TGTGCCAGCAGCTTAGCCGCTAGCGGGGAGCTGTTTTTT. This gives the protein CASSLAASGELFF.

In this sample, this clone turned up many times. The CDR3 DNA is TGTGCCATCAGTGAAGGGGAGGGACTGTTCGATACGCAGTATTTT. It codes for CAISEGEGLFDTQYF. J is TRBJ2-3 and V is TRBV10-3, with 7 bases matching TRBD2. Germline V CDR1 and CDR2: ENHRY, SYGVKD. This CDR3 region has 15 residues. V gave up 3 bases and J gave up 6 bases; unmatched junction bases: 9.

This clone was found many times. The V and J genes are TRBV5-4 and TRBJ2-7, with D possibly being TRBD1 (6 bases). CDR1 is SGHNT, CDR2 YYREEE, per germline (reference sequence). The CDR3 is 13 residues long. V lost 4 bases and J lost 3, with 11 bases in between. The DNA of the CDR3 is TGTGCCAGCAGCAGGGACACGGACTACGAGCAGTACTTC. This encodes CASSRDTDYEQYF.

This clone was found many times. The chain is built from TRBV7-9 and TRBJ2-1; D is uncertain. The germline V gene encodes CDR1 SEHNR and CDR2 FQNEAQ (reference sequence). V was trimmed by 3 bases and J by 0 bases, leaving 3 bases between them. There are 13 residues in the CDR3. DNA of the CDR3: TGTGCCAGCAGCTTGGGCTCCTACAATGAGCAGTTCTTC. Its protein product is CASSLGSYNEQFF.

This clone was detected many times. The genes are TRBV20-1 and TRBJ2-5, with TRBD2 identical over 7 bases. CDR3 size: 14 residues. Germline V gene data show CDR1 as DFQATT and CDR2 as SNEGSKA (reference sequence). With 6 bases clipped from V and 6 bases from J, the junction kept 13 bases outside the gene matches. The CDR3 loop is CSAPPGREPQTQYF. In DNA, the CDR3 is TGCAGTGCCCCCCCGGGGCGGGAGCCCCAGACCCAGTACTTC.

Regarding this clone: The germline gene is not matched at one end of the junction; a read error may be the cause. The chain joins TRBV11-2 to TRBJ2-1; D possibly corresponds to TRBD2 (6 bases). The CDR3 loop spans 16 amino acids. Germline-derived CDR1 and CDR2 are SGHAT and FQNNGV. CDR3: CASILGIGSGHNEQFF. The CDR3 coding sequence is TGTGCCAGCATCTTAGGGATCGGGAGCGGGCACAATGAGCAGTTCTTC.

Many counts were recorded for this clone. The V call is TRBV29-1, the J call TRBJ1-2; 7 nucleotides line up with TRBD1. Germline V gives CDR1 SQVTM, CDR2 ANQGSEA. Trimming at V came to 0 bases and at J to 2 bases, leaving 6 bases not matched to a gene. The CDR3 has 15 residues. The CDR3, as DNA: TGCAGCGTTGAAGATTCACCAGGGGGGAACTATGGCTACACCTTC. Protein sequence: CSVEDSPGGNYGYTF. Full variable domain (rest looked up from reference TRBV29-1 and TRBJ1-2): SAVISQKPSRDICQRGTSLTIQCQVDSQVTMMFWYRQQPGQSLTLIATANQGSEATYESGFVIDKFPISRPNLTFSTLTVSNMSPEDSSIYLCSVEDSPGGNYGYTFGSGTRLTVV.

This clone showed up many times. A much more abundant neighbour one base away suggests this may be a read error. This sample includes further DNA sequences coding for the same CDR3. This sequence joins TRBV20-1 and TRBJ2-1; D remains ambiguous. Deletions cut 2 bases from V and 8 bases from J, with 16 bases between. The CDR3 length is 14 residues. CDR1 is DFQATT, CDR2 SNEGSKA, per germline (reference sequence). DNA of the CDR3: TGCAGTGCTAGACTAGGCGCTTGGGTTGATGAGCAGTTCTTC. Protein sequence: CSARLGAWVDEQFF.

This clone was picked up a small number of times. At one of its ends the junction is not consistent with the germline gene, which may arise from a read error. Written as DNA, the CDR3 is TGTGCCAGTAGTATAGTAACGGGGGGCAATCAGCACCAGCATTTT. Translated, it gives CASSIVTGGNQHQHF. The J gene is TRBJ1-5, the V gene TRBV19; possible D gene TRBD1, 6 bases. The CDR3 is 15 amino acids. Germline CDR1 LNHDA, CDR2 SQIVND (reference sequence).

This clone was seen at least ten times. J is TRBJ1-2 and V is TRBV5-7; D might be TRBD1 (5 bases). TRBV5-7 is an ORF for which the function is uncertain. There are 17 residues in the CDR3. Between the trimmed V and J ends, which lost 3 bases and 6 bases, there was a span of 24 bases. In nucleotides, the CDR3 is TGTGCCAGCAGCTCGACTTGGCGGGTAGGCACCAGGGATGGCTACACCTTC. It is translated as CASSSTWRVGTRDGYTF.

This clone was observed at least ten times. The chain recombines TRBV6-1 with TRBJ2-4, with D perhaps matching TRBD2 (6 bases). CDR1 MNHNS and CDR2 SASEGT come from the germline V gene. This CDR3 has 16 residues. V lost 6 bases and J 0 bases, leaving 15 bases between the germline ends. The CDR3: CASSQSGSGAKNIQYF. The CDR3 region has the DNA TGTGCCAGCAGCCAAAGCGGGTCGGGAGCCAAAAACATTCAGTACTTC.

V usage is TRBV10-3 and J usage is TRBJ2-7; TRBD2 aligns across 10 bases. The CDR3 is 14 residues long. V lost 2 bases to trimming and J lost 2 bases; unmatched junction nucleotides: 0. Germline V gene sequence: CDR1 ENHRY, CDR2 SYGVKD. CDR3 nucleotide sequence: TGTGCCATCAGTGAGGGGACTAGCGCCTACGAGCAGTACTTC. The encoded protein is CAISEGTSAYEQYF.

This clone was seen more than once but under ten times. A clone one base away is much larger, so this may be a read error. CDR3 bases: TGCGCCAGCAGCCCATCCGCCGACGGGCGGGAGACCCGGTACTTC. It yields the protein CASSPSADGRETRYF. J is TRBJ2-5 and V is TRBV5-1; 7 nucleotides match TRBD2. CDR3 length: 15 amino acids. Germline CDR1 is SGHRS and CDR2 is YFSETQ.

This clone was counted many times. The J gene is TRBJ1-2, the V gene TRBV6-2 or TRBV6-3; no clear D. The CDR3 has 11 residues. Germline V gene data show CDR1 as MNHEY and CDR2 as SVGEGT. The V and J ends lost 11 bases and 4 bases respectively, with 11 bases between them. The CDR3 region has the DNA TGTGCCGCCTCGTCCCTCTATGGCTACACCTTC. Protein: CAASSLYGYTF.

This clone was recorded at least ten times. The V call is TRBV20-1, the J call TRBJ2-2; D is tentatively TRBD1 or TRBD2 (6 bases each). V lost 6 bases and J lost 0, with 14 bases in between. The CDR3 sequence is 15 residues long. Germline lookup yields CDR1 DFQATT and CDR2 SNEGSKA (reference sequence). As DNA, the CDR3 is TGCAGTGCCGAGGGGGGAACGGCGAACACCGGGGAGCTGTTTTTT. Protein product: CSAEGGTANTGELFF.

This clone is medium-sized (0.01 to 0.1%). The same CDR3 arises from other DNA sequences in this sample as well. This sequence joins TRBV6-1 and TRBJ2-1, with 13 bases identical to TRBD2. Trimming at V came to 4 bases and at J to 3 bases, leaving 0 bases not matched to a gene. The germline gives CDR1 MNHNS, CDR2 SASEGT. The CDR3 has 15 amino acids. CDR3 loop: CASSGTSGSYNEQFF. CDR3 nucleotides: TGTGCCAGCAGTGGGACTAGCGGGAGCTACAATGAGCAGTTCTTC.

This clone showed up many times. The genes are TRBV18 and TRBJ2-7, with D possibly matching TRBD2 (5 bases). This CDR3 spans 15 amino acids. Per the germline V gene, CDR1 is KGHSH and CDR2 is LQKENI. The V end lost 3 bases, the J end lost 3 bases, and 15 bases lay between the germline ends. CDR3 bases: TGTGCCAGCTCACCGCTAAACGGGGATAACTACGAGCAGTACTTC. Protein sequence: CASSPLNGDNYEQYF.

The V gene is TRBV9, the J gene TRBJ1-6; a possible D gene is TRBD1 (5 bases). CDR3 length: 14 residues. Deletions cut 0 bases from V and 10 bases from J, with 11 bases between. Germline assignment: CDR1 SGDLS and CDR2 YYNGEE. CDR3 residues: CASSVEGVGSPLHF. The CDR3 region has the DNA TGTGCCAGCAGCGTAGAAGGGGTAGGATCACCCCTCCACTTT.

This clone occurred many times. This sequence joins TRBV15 and TRBJ2-7; D unresolved. Trimming pared 5 bases from V and 0 bases from J, leaving 17 bases between. The CDR3 length is 16 residues. CDR1 LNHNV and CDR2 YYDKDF come from the germline V gene (reference sequence). The CDR3 loop reads CATSSWWAESSYEQYF. Written as DNA, the CDR3 is TGTGCCACCAGCTCCTGGTGGGCGGAGAGCTCCTACGAGCAGTACTTC.

By share of the sample, this clone is medium-sized. The V call is TRBV11-2, the J call TRBJ2-7; tentative D call: TRBD1 (5 bases). The germline V and J ends were trimmed by 7 bases and 2 bases, with 15 bases remaining between them. This CDR3 contains 14 residues. From germline, CDR1 is SGHAT and CDR2 FQNNGV. The CDR3 DNA reads TGTGCCAGCAACGAAATAAGGGGTCCCTACGAGCAGTACTTC. It translates to CASNEIRGPYEQYF.

This clone was seen ten or more times. V usage is TRBV19 and J usage is TRBJ1-5, with D possibly TRBD1 on 6 matching bases. Trimming left V 10 bases short and J 0 bases short, with 16 bases between. Germline loops: CDR1 LNHDA, CDR2 SQIVND (reference sequence). This CDR3 has 15 amino acids. This chain's CDR3 is CATEGGEGSNQPQHF. The DNA for the CDR3 is TGTGCCACCGAGGGGGGGGAAGGTAGCAATCAGCCCCAGCATTTT.